This entry concerns a single T cell receptor (beta chain). This specimen belongs to a study of blood T cell repertoires in COVID-19. The CDR3 has 15 residues. The V and J ends lost 4 bases and 3 bases, in that order; junction bases with no gene match: 7. CDR1 is SGHRS, CDR2 YFSETQ, per germline. The table came from immunoSEQ multiplex PCR; TCRdb's copy has only in-frame clones and leaves some out. This sample has tens of thousands of clones; 85% to 90% occur once, and the top ten carry roughly a quarter. This sequence joins TRBV5-1 and TRBJ2-3, with 8 bases matching TRBD2. Sample: peripheral blood. The sequence was collected from a human donor in a cohort sampled during active COVID-19. In DNA, the CDR3 is TGCGCCAGCAGCACCACTAGCGGCACTACAGATACGCAGTATTTT. Protein product: CASSTTSGTTDTQYF. The full variable domain, in which reference TRBV5-1 and TRBJ2-3 provide the parts outside the CDR3, is KAGVTQTPRYLIKTRGQQVTLSCSPISGHRSVSWYQQTPGQGLQFLFEYFSETQRNKGNFPGRFSGRQFSNSRSEMNVSTLELGDSALYLCASSTTSGTTDTQYFGPGTRLTVL.